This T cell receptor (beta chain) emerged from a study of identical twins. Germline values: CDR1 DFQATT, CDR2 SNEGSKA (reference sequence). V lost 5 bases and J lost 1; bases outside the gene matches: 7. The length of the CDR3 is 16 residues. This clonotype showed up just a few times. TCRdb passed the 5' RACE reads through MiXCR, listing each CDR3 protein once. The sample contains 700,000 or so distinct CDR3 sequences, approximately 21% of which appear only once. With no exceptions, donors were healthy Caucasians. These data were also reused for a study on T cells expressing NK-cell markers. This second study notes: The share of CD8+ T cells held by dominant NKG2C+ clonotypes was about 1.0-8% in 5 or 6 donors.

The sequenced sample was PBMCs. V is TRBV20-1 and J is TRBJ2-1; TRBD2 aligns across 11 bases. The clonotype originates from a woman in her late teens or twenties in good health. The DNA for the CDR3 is TGCAGTGCTGTGGTAGCGGGAGGGATATCCTACAATGAGCAGTTCTTC. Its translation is CSAVVAGGISYNEQFF.